The T cell receptor beta chain under discussion was sequenced for a study of neurological immune-mediated disorders. Notes on the study in general: Among expanded clones, no CDR3 amino acid sequences were shared across subjects, a pattern suggesting private repertoires in all groups.

This clonotype occurred many times. Its antigen is still unknown. TCRdb fed the 5' RACE reads into MiXCR, producing one record per CDR3 protein. In the table there are under 35,000 distinct CDR3 sequences, roughly 1.6% of which are singletons. Trimming pared 4 bases from V and 3 bases from J, leaving 15 bases between. CDR1 and CDR2 (germline): DFQATT, SNEGSKA (reference sequence). This CDR3 is 15 amino acids long. This chain joins TRBV20-1 and TRBJ2-2, with a weak D call TRBD2 (6 bases). Sequenced sample: PBMCs. The origin of this receptor is a young woman with multiple sclerosis. CDR3 nucleotide sequence: TGCAGTGCTACGGGAGCAGGGCTGCACACCGGGGAGCTGTTTTTT. Translating it yields CSATGAGLHTGELFF.